The rows below give T cell receptor beta chains drawn from one sample of a study of identical twins. TCRdb reprocessed the 5' RACE reads with MiXCR, giving one entry per CDR3 protein. This table has hundreds of thousands of distinct CDR3 sequences, 9% to 15% appearing once. The sample was also reused in another study, on yellow fever vaccine responses in identical twins.

Sequences were obtained from PBMCs. The receptors here all came from a woman between 18 and 30 years old in good health. Each CDR3 is given with its conserved first and last residue. The D gene is left open where the match is weak. Size is stated for part of the rows, as once, few or many counts, or as a class when the clone is expanded.

abundance,d_gene,j_gene,v_gene,CDR3nt,CDR3aa
.,.,TRBJ2-7,TRBV13,TGTGCCAGCAGCTCTCCTTCAGGCTTGCGGTACTTC,CASSSPSGLRYF
.,.,TRBJ2-3,TRBV15,TGTGCCACCAGCCGGGATCCTGGTTACACAGATACGCAGTATTTT,CATSRDPGYTDTQYF
.,.,TRBJ2-1,TRBV29-1,TGCAGCGTGAGACCGAGGGGTGAGCAGTTCTTC,CSVRPRGEQFF
.,.,TRBJ1-6,TRBV6-5,TGTGCCAGCAGTTACGGCAGGGATAATTCACCCCTCCACTTT,CASSYGRDNSPLHF
few,TRBD2,TRBJ2-1,TRBV7-2,TGTGCCAGCAGCCCCCGACGAGCGGGGGGAAGCGGGAATGAGCAGTTCTTC,CASSPRRAGGSGNEQFF
.,TRBD2,TRBJ2-1,TRBV4-2,TGTGCCAGCAGCCAAGAAGCCGGGACTAGCGGTTACAATGAGCAGTTCTTC,CASSQEAGTSGYNEQFF
.,.,TRBJ2-3,TRBV28,TGTGCCAGCAGTCGTTTCCTGAGCGGCCCCACAGATACGCAGTATTTT,CASSRFLSGPTDTQYF
few,.,TRBJ2-6,TRBV24-1,TGTGCCACCAGTGGGCAGGGGCTGGCTGGGGCCAACGTCCTGACTTTC,CATSGQGLAGANVLTF
.,TRBD1,TRBJ2-1,TRBV19,TGTGCCAGTAGCATGGACAGGGGTGTTTACAATGAGCAGTTCTTC,CASSMDRGVYNEQFF
.,TRBD2,TRBJ2-3,TRBV6-5,TGTGCCAGCAGTTACTCGACGCCGGGACTAGCGGGGGATTATACGCAGTATTTT,CASSYSTPGLAGDYTQYF
.,.,TRBJ2-2,TRBV29-1,TGCAGCGTTGAGAAGCCCGGGGAGCTGTTTTTT,CSVEKPGELFF
many,.,TRBJ2-1,TRBV5-1,TGCGCCAGCAGTGTAGGACTCCAAGGCAATGAGCAGTTCTTC,CASSVGLQGNEQFF
.,.,TRBJ1-2,TRBV10-3,TGTGCCATCAGTCAGAGACTGGACTATGGCTACACCTTC,CAISQRLDYGYTF
.,TRBD2,TRBJ2-1,TRBV15,TGTGCCACCAGCAGGACTAGCGGGAGGGGAGGGGATGAGCAGTTCTTC,CATSRTSGRGGDEQFF
.,.,TRBJ2-1,TRBV20-1,TGCAGTGCTAGAGCACCCGGGACCCTTGGGCCCAATGAGCAGTTCTTC,CSARAPGTLGPNEQFF
.,.,TRBJ2-1,TRBV5-5,TGTGCCAGCAGCTTGTCTCGTGGGGAGTTGAATGAGCAGTTCTTC,CASSLSRGELNEQFF
few,.,TRBJ2-2,TRBV6-5,TGTGCCAGCAGTTACTCGACTAACCCATACACCGGGGAGCTGTTTTTT,CASSYSTNPYTGELFF
.,TRBD2,TRBJ2-3,TRBV7-2,TGTGCCAGCAGCTTAGCGGTGGTAGCGGGGGGCGGTACGCAGTATTTT,CASSLAVVAGGGTQYF
.,.,TRBJ1-5,TRBV12-3/TRBV12-4,TGTGCCAGCAGCCCCCAACTTCGAAGGCCCCAGCATTTT,CASSPQLRRPQHF
.,TRBD2,TRBJ2-3,TRBV28,TGTGCCAGCAGAACATATAGCGGGGCCACAGATACGCAGTATTTT,CASRTYSGATDTQYF
.,.,TRBJ2-5,TRBV20-1,TGCAGTGCTAGTCAGGAACAGTACCAAGAGACCCAGTACTTC,CSASQEQYQETQYF
.,.,TRBJ1-1,TRBV12-3/TRBV12-4,TGTGCCAGCAGGCGTCAGCCAGGGGACCTTGGCACTGAAGCTTTCTTT,CASRRQPGDLGTEAFF
.,TRBD2,TRBJ2-5,TRBV5-8,TGTGCCAGCAGCTTTATTAGCGGGACAAAAGAGACCCAGTACTTC,CASSFISGTKETQYF
.,.,TRBJ2-2,TRBV20-1,TGCAGTGCTCCCCCGGCAGGCCTTTTTGCCACCGGGGAGCTGTTTTTT,CSAPPAGLFATGELFF
.,.,TRBJ1-5,TRBV5-6,TGTGCCAGCAGCCGTAGACTGGGTAATCAGCCCCAGCATTTT,CASSRRLGNQPQHF